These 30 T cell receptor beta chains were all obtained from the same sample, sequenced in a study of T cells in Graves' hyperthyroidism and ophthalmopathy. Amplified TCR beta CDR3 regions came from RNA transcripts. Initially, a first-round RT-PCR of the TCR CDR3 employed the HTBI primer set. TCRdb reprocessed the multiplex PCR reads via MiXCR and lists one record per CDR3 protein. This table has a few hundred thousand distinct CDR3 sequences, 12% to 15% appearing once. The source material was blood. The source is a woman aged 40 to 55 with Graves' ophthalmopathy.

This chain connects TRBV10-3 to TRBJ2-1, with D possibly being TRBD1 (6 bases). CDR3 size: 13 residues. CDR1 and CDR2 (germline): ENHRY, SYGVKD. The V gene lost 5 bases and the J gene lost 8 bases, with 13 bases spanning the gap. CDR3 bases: TGTGCCATCAGTAAGCAACAGGGACATGAGCAGTTCTTC. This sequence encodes CAISKQQGHEQFF.

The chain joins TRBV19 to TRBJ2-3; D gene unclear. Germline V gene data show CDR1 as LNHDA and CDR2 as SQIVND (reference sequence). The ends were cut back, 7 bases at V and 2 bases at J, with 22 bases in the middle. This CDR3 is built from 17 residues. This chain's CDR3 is CASKSSPSPEITDTQYF. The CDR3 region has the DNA TGTGCCAGTAAATCCTCCCCCTCCCCGGAGATCACAGATACGCAGTATTTT.

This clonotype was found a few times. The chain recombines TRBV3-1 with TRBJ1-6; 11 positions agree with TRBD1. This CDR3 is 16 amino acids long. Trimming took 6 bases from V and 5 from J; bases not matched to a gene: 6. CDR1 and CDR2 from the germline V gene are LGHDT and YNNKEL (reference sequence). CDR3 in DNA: TGTGCCAGCAGTCGCGGACAGGGGGCGGATAATTCACCCCTCCACTTT. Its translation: CASSRGQGADNSPLHF. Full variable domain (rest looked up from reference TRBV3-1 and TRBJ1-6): DTAVSQTPKYLVTQMGNDKSIKCEQNLGHDTMYWYKQDSKKFLKIMFSYNNKELIINETVPNRFSPKSPDKAHLNLHINSLELGDSAVYFCASSRGQGADNSPLHFGNGTRLTVT.

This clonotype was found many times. The CDR3 DNA reads TGTGCCAGCAGCTTCCCGGGTTACAATGAGCAGTTCTTC. Protein sequence: CASSFPGYNEQFF. V and J are TRBV7-9 and TRBJ2-1, with unresolved D. Per the germline V gene, CDR1 is SEHNR and CDR2 is FQNEAQ (reference sequence). The CDR3 runs 13 residues. Deletions cut 3 bases from V and 4 bases from J, with 7 bases between.

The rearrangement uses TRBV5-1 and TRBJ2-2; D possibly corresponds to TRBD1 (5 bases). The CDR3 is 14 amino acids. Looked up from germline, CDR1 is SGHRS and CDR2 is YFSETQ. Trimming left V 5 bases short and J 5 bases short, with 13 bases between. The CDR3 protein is CASSGAVTTGELFF. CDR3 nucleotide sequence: TGCGCCAGCAGTGGGGCAGTGACTACCGGGGAGCTGTTTTTT.

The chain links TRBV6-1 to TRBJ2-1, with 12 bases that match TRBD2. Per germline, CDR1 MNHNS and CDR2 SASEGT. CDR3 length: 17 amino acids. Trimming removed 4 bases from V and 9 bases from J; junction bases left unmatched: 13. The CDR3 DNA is TGTGCCAGCAGTGTATCCGCCGCTAGCGGGGGGGCTGGTGAGCAGTTCTTC. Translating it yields CASSVSAASGGAGEQFF.

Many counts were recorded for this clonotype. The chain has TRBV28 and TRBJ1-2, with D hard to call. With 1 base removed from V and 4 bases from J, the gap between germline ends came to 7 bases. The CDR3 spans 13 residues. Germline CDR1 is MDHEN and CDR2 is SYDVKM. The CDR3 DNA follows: TGTGCCAGCAGTTTATTGGCAGCCTATGGCTACACCTTC. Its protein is CASSLLAAYGYTF.

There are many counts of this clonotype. The CDR3 nucleotides are TGTGCCAGCGGAGGACAGATGAACACTGAAGCTTTCTTT. Translation: CASGGQMNTEAFF. V is TRBV2 and J is TRBJ1-1, with a tentative D call TRBD1 (6 bases). Germline CDR1 and CDR2: SNHLY and FYNNEI. There are 13 residues in the CDR3. V was shortened by 8 bases and J by 0 bases, with 10 bases between the two germline ends.

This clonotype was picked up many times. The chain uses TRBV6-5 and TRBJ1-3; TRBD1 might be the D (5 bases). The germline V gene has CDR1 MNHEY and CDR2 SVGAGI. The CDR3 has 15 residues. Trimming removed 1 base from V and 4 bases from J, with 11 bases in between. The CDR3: CASSYFAGSGNTIYF. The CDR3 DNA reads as TGTGCCAGCAGTTACTTCGCAGGGTCCGGAAACACCATATATTTT.

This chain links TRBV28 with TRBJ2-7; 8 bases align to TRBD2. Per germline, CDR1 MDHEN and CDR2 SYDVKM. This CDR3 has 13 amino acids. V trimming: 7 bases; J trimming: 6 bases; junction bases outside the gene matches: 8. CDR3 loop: CASTGGGTSEQYF. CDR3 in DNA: TGTGCCAGCACTGGAGGGGGGACTAGCGAGCAGTACTTC.

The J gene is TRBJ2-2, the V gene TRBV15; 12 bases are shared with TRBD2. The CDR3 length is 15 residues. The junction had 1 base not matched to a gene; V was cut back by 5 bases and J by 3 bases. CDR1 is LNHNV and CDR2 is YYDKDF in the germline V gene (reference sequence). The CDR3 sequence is CATSRLAGDTGELFF. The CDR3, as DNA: TGTGCCACCAGCCGACTAGCGGGAGACACCGGGGAGCTGTTTTTT.

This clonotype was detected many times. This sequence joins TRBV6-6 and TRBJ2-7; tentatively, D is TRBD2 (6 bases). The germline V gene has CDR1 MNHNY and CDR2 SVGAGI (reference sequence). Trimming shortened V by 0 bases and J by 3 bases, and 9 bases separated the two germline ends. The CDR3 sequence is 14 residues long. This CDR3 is CASSYSGGIYEQYF. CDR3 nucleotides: TGTGCCAGCAGTTACTCGGGCGGGATCTACGAGCAGTACTTC.

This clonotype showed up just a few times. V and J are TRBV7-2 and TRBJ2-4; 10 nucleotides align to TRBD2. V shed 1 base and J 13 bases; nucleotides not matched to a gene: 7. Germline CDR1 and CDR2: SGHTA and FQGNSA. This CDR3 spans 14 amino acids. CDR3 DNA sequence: TGTGCCAGCAGCTTAGGTCGAGCGGGGGGGTTACAGTACTTC. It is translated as CASSLGRAGGLQYF.

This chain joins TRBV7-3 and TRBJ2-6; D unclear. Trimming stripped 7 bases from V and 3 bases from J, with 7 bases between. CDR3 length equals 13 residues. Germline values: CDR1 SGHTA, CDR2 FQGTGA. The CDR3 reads CASMSCGANVLTF. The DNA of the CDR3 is TGTGCCAGCATGAGCTGTGGGGCCAACGTCCTGACTTTC.

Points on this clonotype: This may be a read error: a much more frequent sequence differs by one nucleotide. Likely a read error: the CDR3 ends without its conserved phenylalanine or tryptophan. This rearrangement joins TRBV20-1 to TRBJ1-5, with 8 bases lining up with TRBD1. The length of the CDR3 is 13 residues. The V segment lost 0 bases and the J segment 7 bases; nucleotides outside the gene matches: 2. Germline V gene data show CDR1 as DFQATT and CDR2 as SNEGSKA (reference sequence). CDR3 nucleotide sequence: TGCAGTGCTAGAGACACAGGGGGACAGCCCCAGCATCTT. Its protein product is CSARDTGGQPQHL.

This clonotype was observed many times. The CDR3 bases are TGTGCCAGCAGCCACGATACTAGCGGGACTTACAATGAGCAGTTCTTC. It is translated as CASSHDTSGTYNEQFF. The chain couples TRBV2 to TRBJ2-1, with 10 bases lining up with TRBD2. CDR1 and CDR2 from the germline V gene are SNHLY and FYNNEI. CDR3 size: 16 residues. J lost 4 bases, V lost 6 bases, and 9 bases had no gene match.

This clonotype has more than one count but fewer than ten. As DNA, the CDR3 is TGTGCCAGCAGCTTGGTGGGAACAGGGGCGCAGCCCCAGCATTTT. It codes for CASSLVGTGAQPQHF. The chain carries TRBV5-5 and TRBJ1-5, with TRBD1 matching 7 bases. The trim removed 0 bases at V and 7 bases at J, leaving 7 bases unmatched. Per germline, CDR1 SGHKS and CDR2 YYEKEE (reference sequence). The CDR3 runs 15 residues.

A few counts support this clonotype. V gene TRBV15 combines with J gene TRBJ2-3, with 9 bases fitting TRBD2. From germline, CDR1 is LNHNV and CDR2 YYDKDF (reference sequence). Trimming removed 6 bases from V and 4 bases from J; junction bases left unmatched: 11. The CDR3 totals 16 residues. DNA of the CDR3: TGTGCCACCAGGTCATCGGCGGGAGGGCCTCCAGATACGCAGTATTTT. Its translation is CATRSSAGGPPDTQYF.

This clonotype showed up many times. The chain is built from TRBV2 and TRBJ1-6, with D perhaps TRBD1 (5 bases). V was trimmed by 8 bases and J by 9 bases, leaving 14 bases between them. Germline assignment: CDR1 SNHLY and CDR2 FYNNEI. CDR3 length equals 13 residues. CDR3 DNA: TGTGCCAGCCTCCAGGGCCTCGCTTCACCCCTCCACTTT. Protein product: CASLQGLASPLHF.

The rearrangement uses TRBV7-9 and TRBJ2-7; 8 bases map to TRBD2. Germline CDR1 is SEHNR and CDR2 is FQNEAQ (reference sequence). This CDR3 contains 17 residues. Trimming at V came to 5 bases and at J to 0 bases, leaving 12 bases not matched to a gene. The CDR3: CASSEGTRVLGSYEQYF. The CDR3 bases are TGTGCCAGCAGCGAGGGGACTAGGGTGTTGGGCTCCTACGAGCAGTACTTC. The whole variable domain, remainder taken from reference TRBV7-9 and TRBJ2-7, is DTGVSQNPRHKITKRGQNVTFRCDPISEHNRLYWYRQTLGQGPEFLTYFQNEAQLEKSRLLSDRFSAERPKGSFSTLEIQRTEQGDSAMYLCASSEGTRVLGSYEQYFGPGTRLTVT.

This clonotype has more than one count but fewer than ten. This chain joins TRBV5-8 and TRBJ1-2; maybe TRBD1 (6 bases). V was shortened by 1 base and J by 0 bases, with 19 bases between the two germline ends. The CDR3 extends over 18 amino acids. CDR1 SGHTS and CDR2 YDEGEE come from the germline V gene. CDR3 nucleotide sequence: TGTGCCAGCAGCTTGTTTTGGGGACACCTGAATTCTAACTATGGCTACACCTTC. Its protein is CASSLFWGHLNSNYGYTF.

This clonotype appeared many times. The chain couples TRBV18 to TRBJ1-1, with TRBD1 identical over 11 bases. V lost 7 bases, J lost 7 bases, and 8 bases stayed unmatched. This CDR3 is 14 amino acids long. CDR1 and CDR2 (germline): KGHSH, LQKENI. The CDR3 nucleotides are TGTGCCAGCTTAATGGACAGGGGGCGAGATGAAGCTTTCTTT. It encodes CASLMDRGRDEAFF.

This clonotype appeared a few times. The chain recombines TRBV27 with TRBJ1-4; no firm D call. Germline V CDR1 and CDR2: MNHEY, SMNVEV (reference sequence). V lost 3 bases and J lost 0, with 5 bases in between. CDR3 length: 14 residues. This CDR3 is CASSLSPTNEKLFF. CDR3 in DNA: TGTGCCAGCAGTTTGAGTCCAACTAATGAAAAACTGTTTTTT. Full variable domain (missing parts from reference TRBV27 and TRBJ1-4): EAQVTQNPRYLITVTGKKLTVTCSQNMNHEYMSWYRQDPGLGLRQIYYSMNVEVTDKGDVPEGYKVSRKEKRNFPLILESPSPNQTSLYFCASSLSPTNEKLFFGSGTQLSVL.

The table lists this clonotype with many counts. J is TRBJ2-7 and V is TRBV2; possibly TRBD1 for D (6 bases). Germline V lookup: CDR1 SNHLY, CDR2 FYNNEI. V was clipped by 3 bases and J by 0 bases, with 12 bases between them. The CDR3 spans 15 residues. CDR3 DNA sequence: TGTGCCAGCAGTGATGGACAGCGAAACTCCTACGAGCAGTACTTC. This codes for CASSDGQRNSYEQYF.

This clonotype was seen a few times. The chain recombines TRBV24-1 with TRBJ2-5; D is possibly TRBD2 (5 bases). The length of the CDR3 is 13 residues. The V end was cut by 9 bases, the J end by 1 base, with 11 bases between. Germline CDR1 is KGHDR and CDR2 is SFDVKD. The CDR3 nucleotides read TGTGCCACCGGGGAGTATGGCCAAGAGACCCAGTACTTC. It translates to CATGEYGQETQYF.

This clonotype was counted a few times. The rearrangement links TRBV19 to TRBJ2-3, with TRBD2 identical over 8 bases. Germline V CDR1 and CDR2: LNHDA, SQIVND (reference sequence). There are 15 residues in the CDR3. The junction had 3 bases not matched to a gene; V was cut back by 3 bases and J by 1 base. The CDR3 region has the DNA TGTGCCAGTAGTATTGCGGGAGGTGGCACAGATACGCAGTATTTT. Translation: CASSIAGGGTDTQYF.

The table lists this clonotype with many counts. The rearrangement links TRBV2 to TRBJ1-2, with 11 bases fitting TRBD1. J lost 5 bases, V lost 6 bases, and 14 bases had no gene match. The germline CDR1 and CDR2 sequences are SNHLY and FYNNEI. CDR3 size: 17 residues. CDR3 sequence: CASRMGGDRGNLYGYTF. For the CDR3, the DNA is TGTGCCAGCAGGATGGGTGGGGACAGGGGGAATCTATATGGCTACACCTTC.

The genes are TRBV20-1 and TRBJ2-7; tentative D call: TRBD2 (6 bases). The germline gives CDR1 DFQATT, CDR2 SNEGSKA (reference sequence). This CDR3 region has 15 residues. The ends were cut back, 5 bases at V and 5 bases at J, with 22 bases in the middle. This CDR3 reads CSAPSGGISAHEQYF. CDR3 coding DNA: TGCAGTGCTCCGTCGGGCGGGATTTCGGCCCACGAGCAGTACTTC.

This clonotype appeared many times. The CDR3 protein is CASSDDLGGQETQYF. CDR3 coding DNA: TGTGCCAGCAGTGATGATTTAGGGGGCCAAGAGACCCAGTACTTC. V is TRBV2 and J is TRBJ2-5, with a tentative D call TRBD1 (6 bases). The CDR3 totals 15 residues. The V end lost 3 bases, the J end lost 1 base, and 12 bases lay between the germline ends. CDR1 SNHLY and CDR2 FYNNEI come from the germline V gene.

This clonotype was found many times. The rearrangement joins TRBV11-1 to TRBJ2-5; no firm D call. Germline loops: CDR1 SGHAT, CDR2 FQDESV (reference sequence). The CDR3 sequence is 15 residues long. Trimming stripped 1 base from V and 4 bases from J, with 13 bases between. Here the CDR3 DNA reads TGTGCCAGCAGCTTAGGGGTCGAATGGTCAGAGACCCAGTACTTC. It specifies CASSLGVEWSETQYF.